The next 4 T cell receptor beta chains were all read from a single sample in a study of shared clonotypes between healthy human individuals. Repertoires were generated with immunoSEQ multiplex PCR, while TCRdb's copy carries only in-frame clones and drops some. The profile shows 900,000 to 1,200,000 clones, 70% to 80% of them singletons. The specimen was memory CD4+ T cells from PBMCs. The subset here: CD45RA-negative fraction. The receptors come from a man younger than 30 in good health. Some clones in this sample may be carry-over from other donors' samples.

This clone was detected only once. The chain recombines TRBV4-1 with TRBJ2-7; D remains unclear. Germline CDR1 MGHRA, CDR2 YSYEKL. The CDR3 has 15 amino acids. With 0 bases removed from V and 2 bases from J, the gap between germline ends came to 11 bases. CDR3 in DNA: TGCGCCAGCAGCCAAGATCACCTCTGGGCCTACGAGCAGTACTTC. Protein: CASSQDHLWAYEQYF.

This clone was seen a few times. This sequence joins TRBV6-5 and TRBJ2-3; D may be TRBD2 (6 bases). V was cut by 4 bases and J by 9 bases, with 8 bases left in between. The germline V gene has CDR1 MNHEY and CDR2 SVGAGI. CDR3 length: 11 amino acids. The CDR3 loop reads CASSWGGTQYF. The CDR3 coding sequence is TGTGCCAGCAGTTGGGGAGGAACGCAGTATTTT.

At least ten counts were recorded for this clone. The chain has TRBV9 and TRBJ1-3, with 8 bases matching TRBD1. CDR1 is SGDLS, CDR2 YYNGEE, per germline. The CDR3 is 17 residues long. Trimming removed 4 bases from V and 1 base from J; junction bases left unmatched: 10. The CDR3 DNA follows: TGTGCCAGCAGCCCCAGACAGGGGCCCAGATCTGGAAACACCATATATTTT. Translating it yields CASSPRQGPRSGNTIYF.

This clone was counted a single time. A far larger clone differs by one base, so this is likely a read error. The chain recombines TRBV7-3 with TRBJ1-2, with 8 nucleotides matching TRBD1. Losses at the gene ends were 3 bases for V and 3 bases for J; bases not matched to a gene: 0. The CDR3 runs to 13 residues. Germline V gene sequence: CDR1 SGHTA, CDR2 FQGTGA. CDR3 sequence: CASSLTGDYGYTF. The DNA for the CDR3 is TGTGCCAGCAGCTTGACAGGGGACTATGGCTACACCTTC.